This entry lists 29 T cell receptor beta chains sequenced from one sample in a study of regulatory T cells in long-lasting Graves disease (dated by TCRdb to 2020 to 2023). According to the study, the label for this sample's time point signals: newly diagnosed GD, antithyroid drugs for less than 3 months. RNA was extracted from PBMCs in TRIzol for both TCR sequencing and RNA sequencing. The method was multiplex PCR. Sequencing relied on an Illumina HiSeq 4000. TCR beta libraries were built with iRepertoire HTBI primers and Arm-PCR amplification of CDR3 regions. Starting from the raw public reads, TCRdb applied fastp trimming at Q25, assembled clones with MiXCR and retained in-frame beta chains. Here each entry gathers all rows of one CDR3 protein and keeps the most common genes and DNA. Recorded for this sample are about 430,000 distinct CDR3 sequences; approximately 15% of them occurred a single time. The top ten clonotypes cover about 8.3% of the sample.

In addition, the sample was reused for a study of T cells in Graves' hyperthyroidism and ophthalmopathy.

The input for sequencing was peripheral blood mononuclear cells (PBMCs), taken at new diagnosis, from a patient treated with antithyroid drugs. Receptors originate from a middle-aged woman with Graves disease. Donor details come from another sample of the same person, matched by shared clones.

This clonotype was recorded a few times. V usage is TRBV12-5 and J usage is TRBJ1-3; D gene uncertain. CDR1 is LGHNT, CDR2 FRNRAP, per germline. V was clipped by 1 base and J by 0 bases, with 13 bases between them. There are 17 residues in the CDR3. The CDR3 reads CASGLAIIGSSGNTIYF. The CDR3, as DNA: TGTGCTAGTGGTTTGGCTATAATCGGGAGCTCTGGAAACACCATATATTTT.

This clonotype was counted between two and nine times. V usage is TRBV4-2 and J usage is TRBJ2-1, with 8 bases identical to TRBD2. The ends lost 1 base at V and 3 bases at J; junction bases unmatched: 2. There are 15 residues in the CDR3. Germline values: CDR1 LGHNA, CDR2 YNFKEQ. CDR3 bases: TGTGCCAGCAGCCAAGTGACTAGCGACTACAATGAGCAGTTCTTC. Protein product: CASSQVTSDYNEQFF.

The gene calls are TRBV4-1 and TRBJ2-1; D assignment may be TRBD1 or TRBD2 (5 bases each). The germline V gene has CDR1 MGHRA and CDR2 YSYEKL. The CDR3 runs to 14 residues. The V end was cut by 5 bases, the J end by 9 bases, with 17 bases between. The CDR3 bases are TGCGCCAGCAGCTCTGGGGCTAGCCAGGTTGAGCAGTTCTTC. Its protein is CASSSGASQVEQFF.

In its sample, this clonotype was seen many times. This chain joins TRBV30 and TRBJ2-2; D is unresolved. Germline V gene sequence: CDR1 GTSNPN, CDR2 SVGIG (reference sequence). The CDR3 extends over 13 amino acids. V was pared by 2 bases and J by 0 bases, with 4 bases between. This CDR3 reads CAWSRPNTGELFF. CDR3 sequence (DNA): TGTGCCTGGAGTAGGCCGAACACCGGGGAGCTGTTTTTT.

At least ten counts were recorded for this clonotype. V usage is TRBV11-2 and J usage is TRBJ1-6; D not certain. Trimming cost V 0 bases and J 14 bases, with 8 bases left between them. Germline CDR1 and CDR2: SGHAT and FQNNGV. CDR3 length: 12 amino acids. CDR3 coding DNA: TGTGCCAGCAGCTTAGAAAGTTCGACCCTCCACTTT. Protein: CASSLESSTLHF.

A few counts support this clonotype. Here the CDR3 reads CASSNSAVQETQYF. CDR3 sequence (DNA): TGTGCCAGCTCCAATTCAGCGGTCCAAGAGACCCAGTACTTC. The chain combines TRBV7-2 with TRBJ2-5; D is perhaps TRBD2 (5 bases). CDR3 length: 14 residues. The ends were cut back, 8 bases at V and 1 base at J, with 14 bases in the middle. CDR1 is SGHTA and CDR2 is FQGNSA in the germline V gene. The complete variable domain, with remaining parts taken from reference TRBV7-2 and TRBJ2-5, reads GAGVSQSPSNKVTEKGKDVELRCDPISGHTALYWYRQSLGQGLEFLIYFQGNSAPDKSGLPSDRFSAERTGGSVSTLTIQRTQQEDSAVYLCASSNSAVQETQYFGPGTRLLVL.

This clonotype was observed a few times. The DNA of the CDR3 is TGTGCCAGCAGTCCAACTGGGGGGGGCCCAGAGACCCAGTACTTC. Its translation: CASSPTGGGPETQYF. The rearrangement joins TRBV11-2 to TRBJ2-5; D is possibly TRBD2 (7 bases). Trimming removed 6 bases at V and 4 bases at J, with 18 bases between. The germline V gene has CDR1 SGHAT and CDR2 FQNNGV. The CDR3 runs to 15 residues.

The table lists this clonotype with a few counts. Being one base from a much bigger clone, this may be a read error. The chain recombines TRBV27 with TRBJ2-1; 13 positions agree with TRBD2. J lost 7 bases, V lost 4 bases, and 1 base had no gene match. The germline V gene has CDR1 MNHEY and CDR2 SMNVEV (reference sequence). This CDR3 has 14 amino acids. The CDR3 loop reads CASSWTSGSNEQFF. DNA of the CDR3: TGTGCCAGCAGTTGGACTAGCGGGAGTAATGAGCAGTTCTTC.

This clonotype turned up a few times. V gene TRBV5-6 combines with J gene TRBJ2-2; possibly TRBD1 or TRBD2 for D (6 bases each). This CDR3 has 16 amino acids. Germline V gene data show CDR1 as SGHDT and CDR2 as YYEEEE. Trimming removed 5 bases at V and 2 bases at J, with 16 bases between. CDR3: CASRLEGGGNTGELFF. The CDR3 DNA follows: TGTGCCAGCAGGCTTGAGGGGGGAGGAAACACCGGGGAGCTGTTTTTT.

This clonotype was seen at least ten times. The chain carries TRBV28 and TRBJ2-7, with D possibly TRBD1 on 6 matching bases. Germline loops: CDR1 MDHEN, CDR2 SYDVKM. V was cut by 6 bases and J by 7 bases, with 13 bases left in between. This CDR3 has 12 residues. CDR3 DNA sequence: TGTGCCAGCAGCCTTACAGGGCGGGAGCAGTACTTC. Its translation is CASSLTGREQYF.

This clonotype was observed many times. The chain couples TRBV19 to TRBJ1-1; D remains unclear. The V gene's germline CDR1 is LNHDA and CDR2 SQIVND (reference sequence). The CDR3 runs 13 residues. Deletions cut 5 bases from V and 5 bases from J, with 12 bases between. The CDR3 is CASSSEGWTEAFF. CDR3 bases: TGTGCCAGTAGTTCGGAGGGATGGACTGAAGCTTTCTTT.

This chain uses TRBV19 with TRBJ2-2, with 9 nucleotides matching TRBD1. Per the germline V gene, CDR1 is LNHDA and CDR2 is SQIVND (reference sequence). The ends lost 5 bases at V and 6 bases at J; junction bases unmatched: 4. The CDR3 has 14 residues. CDR3 in amino acids: CASSATGGPGELFF. CDR3 nucleotide sequence: TGTGCCAGTAGTGCCACAGGGGGCCCCGGGGAGCTGTTTTTT.

This clonotype came up many times. The genes are TRBV27 and TRBJ2-2; D is unresolved. Germline assignment: CDR1 MNHEY and CDR2 SMNVEV (reference sequence). With 7 bases removed from V and 1 base from J, the gap between germline ends came to 13 bases. The CDR3 loop spans 15 amino acids. CDR3 sequence (DNA): TGTGCCAGCACCTTAAATTCCTTGAACACCGGGGAGCTGTTTTTT. It encodes CASTLNSLNTGELFF.

This clonotype was observed at least ten times. This rearrangement joins TRBV11-3 to TRBJ2-7, with D possibly being TRBD1 (6 bases). Trimming shortened V by 4 bases and J by 2 bases, and 15 bases separated the two germline ends. Germline assignment: CDR1 SGHNT and CDR2 YENEEA. The CDR3 length is 15 residues. CDR3 amino acids: CASSSPGHLPYEQYF. CDR3 sequence (DNA): TGTGCCAGCAGCTCACCGGGACACCTCCCCTACGAGCAGTACTTC.

This clonotype was counted many times. The chain couples TRBV10-2 to TRBJ1-5; D is uncertain. V lost 1 base and J 1 base, leaving 5 bases between the germline ends. Germline-derived CDR1 and CDR2 are WSHSY and SAAADI. CDR3 size: 14 residues. The CDR3 DNA reads TGCGCCAGCAGTGAGTTTTCCAGCAATCAGCCCCAGCATTTT. Its protein is CASSEFSSNQPQHF.

This clonotype was observed at least ten times. This rearrangement joins TRBV28 to TRBJ2-7; 9 bases match TRBD2. Germline CDR1 MDHEN, CDR2 SYDVKM. The CDR3 consists of 14 residues. V shed 2 bases and J 3 bases; nucleotides not matched to a gene: 2. The CDR3 nucleotides are TGTGCCAGCAGTTTAGCGGGAGGGAACTACGAGCAGTACTTC. Translated: CASSLAGGNYEQYF.

This chain links TRBV3-1 with TRBJ1-2, with D hard to call. Trimming stripped 0 bases from V and 5 bases from J, with 7 bases between. The CDR3 extends over 13 amino acids. CDR1 and CDR2 from the germline V gene are LGHDT and YNNKEL (reference sequence). CDR3 sequence (DNA): TGTGCCAGCAGCCAAGATTGGGTTTATGGCTACACCTTC. Amino acids: CASSQDWVYGYTF. The entire variable domain, with the rest obtained from reference TRBV3-1 and TRBJ1-2, is as follows: DTAVSQTPKYLVTQMGNDKSIKCEQNLGHDTMYWYKQDSKKFLKIMFSYNNKELIINETVPNRFSPKSPDKAHLNLHINSLELGDSAVYFCASSQDWVYGYTFGSGTRLTVV.

The V and J genes are TRBV9 and TRBJ2-1; 9 bases line up with TRBD1. Germline-derived CDR1 and CDR2 are SGDLS and YYNGEE. The CDR3 is made up of 15 amino acids. Trimming removed 0 bases from V and 5 bases from J; junction bases left unmatched: 3. The CDR3 reads CASSVGGQGHNEQFF. CDR3 sequence (DNA): TGTGCCAGCAGCGTAGGGGGACAGGGTCACAATGAGCAGTTCTTC.

The sample holds many counts of this clonotype. The rearrangement uses TRBV28 and TRBJ2-2; 10 bases are a match to TRBD2. V dropped 6 bases and J dropped 3; count of bases not matched to a gene: 4. CDR3 size: 15 residues. From germline, CDR1 is MDHEN and CDR2 SYDVKM. CDR3 loop: CASSSGLADTGELFF. CDR3 bases: TGTGCCAGCAGCAGTGGACTAGCGGACACCGGGGAGCTGTTTTTT.

This clonotype showed up many times. This chain uses TRBV7-2 with TRBJ2-7; 8 bases map to TRBD1. In germline, CDR1 is SGHTA, CDR2 FQGNSA. V gave up 7 bases and J gave up 2 bases; unmatched junction bases: 4. The CDR3 is made up of 13 amino acids. This CDR3 reads CASNLQGAYEQYF. Here the CDR3 DNA reads TGTGCCAGCAATCTACAGGGGGCCTACGAGCAGTACTTC.

This clonotype was recorded a few times. The chain has TRBV4-2 and TRBJ2-7; 12 positions agree with TRBD1. CDR3 size: 16 residues. V trimming: 5 bases; J trimming: 4 bases; junction bases outside the gene matches: 9. Germline values: CDR1 LGHNA, CDR2 YNFKEQ. CDR3 nucleotide sequence: TGTGCCAGCAGCGCGAGCGGGACAGGGGGCCGGTACGAGCAGTACTTC. Translating it yields CASSASGTGGRYEQYF.

This clonotype was recorded a few times. The rearrangement uses TRBV19 and TRBJ2-7; the D gene is possibly TRBD1 (6 bases). Trimming took 5 bases from V and 4 from J, leaving 18 bases between them. CDR1 is LNHDA, CDR2 SQIVND, per germline (reference sequence). CDR3 length: 15 residues. CDR3 bases: TGTGCCAGTAGTCTACACACAGGGTTGTCGTACGAGCAGTACTTC. It is translated as CASSLHTGLSYEQYF.

This clonotype was counted many times. The CDR3 is CSAREQGDYQPQHF. The CDR3 DNA reads as TGCAGTGCTAGGGAACAGGGGGATTATCAGCCCCAGCATTTT. The chain has TRBV20-1 and TRBJ1-5; 8 bases map to TRBD1. Looked up from germline, CDR1 is DFQATT and CDR2 is SNEGSKA (reference sequence). The J segment lost 5 bases and the V segment lost 3 bases, leaving 6 bases of the junction unmatched. This CDR3 region has 14 residues.

This clonotype was counted at least ten times. The rearrangement uses TRBV24-1 and TRBJ2-3; TRBD2 matches at 7 bases. The germline gives CDR1 KGHDR, CDR2 SFDVKD. Losses at the gene ends were 2 bases for V and 1 base for J; bases not matched to a gene: 5. The CDR3 extends over 16 amino acids. The CDR3 is CATSDWGGYRTDTQYF. The CDR3 bases are TGTGCCACCAGTGATTGGGGGGGGTATCGCACAGATACGCAGTATTTT.

This clonotype turned up a few times. The rearrangement uses TRBV6-2 or TRBV6-3 and TRBJ2-1; D gene unclear. The CDR3 runs to 14 residues. Germline-derived CDR1 and CDR2 are MNHEY and SVGEGT. V was clipped by 5 bases and J by 3 bases, with 11 bases between them. CDR3 bases: TGTGCCAGCAGTGATCCGGGCTACTACAATGAGCAGTTCTTC. Protein sequence: CASSDPGYYNEQFF.

This clonotype was counted many times. This chain connects TRBV19 to TRBJ2-7; D gene uncertain. Germline loops: CDR1 LNHDA, CDR2 SQIVND (reference sequence). The CDR3 spans 17 residues. Deletions cut 1 base from V and 2 bases from J, with 18 bases between. In DNA form, the CDR3 reads TGTGCCAGTAGTATAGCCTGGTATGGCCTCCCTACCTACGAGCAGTACTTC. Translating it yields CASSIAWYGLPTYEQYF.

This clonotype showed up just a few times. This chain links TRBV9 with TRBJ2-2; maybe TRBD2 (6 bases). Trimming shortened V by 1 base and J by 4 bases, and 14 bases separated the two germline ends. CDR3 length: 16 residues. Per the germline V gene, CDR1 is SGDLS and CDR2 is YYNGEE. The DNA of the CDR3 is TGTGCCAGCAGCGTATCGTGGGGGGAGCCCACCGGGGAGCTGTTTTTT. Translation: CASSVSWGEPTGELFF.

This clonotype was observed at least ten times. The genes are TRBV20-1 and TRBJ2-2, with D perhaps TRBD2 (7 bases). V gave up 5 bases and J gave up 4 bases, with 17 bases separating them. The CDR3 runs 15 residues. Germline CDR1 DFQATT, CDR2 SNEGSKA (reference sequence). The CDR3 region has the DNA TGCAGTGCTCAGAGAGGGGGGGAGAGCACCGGGGAGCTGTTTTTT. It yields the protein CSAQRGGESTGELFF.

Turning to this clonotype: This may stem from a read error, because a much larger clone lies one nucleotide away. J is TRBJ2-1 and V is TRBV3-1; D unclear. Trimming left V 0 bases short and J 4 bases short, with 10 bases between. CDR1 and CDR2 (germline): LGHDT, YNNKEL (reference sequence). The CDR3 totals 15 residues. DNA of the CDR3: TGTGCCAGCAGCCAAGATGGCAGGCTGTACAATGAGCAGTTCTTC. Its translation is CASSQDGRLYNEQFF.